The 5 T cell receptor beta chains in this list originate from one sample, sequenced in a study of cytomegalovirus exposure and HLA in healthy donors. A multiplex PCR was run with 60 Vbeta primers and 13 Jbeta primers. Profiled with immunoSEQ multiplex PCR; TCRdb holds only in-frame clones, not every one. This repertoire shows about 140,000 clones, almost 85% found once; its top ten account for about 3.2%. The sample was PBMCs. Receptors originate from a man aged 18 to 30 in good health and CMV-seropositive.

A few counts support this clone. The rearrangement joins TRBV5-1 to TRBJ2-7; no firm D call. Germline V gives CDR1 SGHRS, CDR2 YFSETQ. This CDR3 is built from 15 residues. V lost 4 bases and J 3 bases, leaving 17 bases between the germline ends. The CDR3: CASSPYGVSGYEQYF. For the CDR3, the DNA is TGCGCCAGCAGCCCGTACGGAGTCTCGGGCTACGAGCAGTACTTC.

The CDR3 coding sequence is TGTGCCAGCAGACCGGGACAGCTAAGCTACGAGCAGTACTTC. It yields the protein CASRPGQLSYEQYF. V usage is TRBV28 and J usage is TRBJ2-5, with TRBD1 identical over 7 bases. The end of the DNA is better explained by TRBJ2-7, so the J call may be wrong. Germline loops: CDR1 MDHEN, CDR2 SYDVKM. The CDR3 contains 14 residues.

On this clone itself: Its ends do not fully match the called genes, so a read error is possible. The chain joins TRBV5-1 to TRBJ2-6; D is possibly TRBD2 (7 bases). CDR1 is SGHRS and CDR2 is YFSETQ in the germline V gene. The CDR3 extends over 15 amino acids. CDR3 bases: TGCGCCAGCGGCTTGGGAGGGACAGGGGCCAACGTCCTGACTTTC. It encodes CASGLGGTGANVLTF.

The V and J genes are TRBV27 and TRBJ1-5; D is uncertain. Germline-derived CDR1 and CDR2 are MNHEY and SMNVEV (reference sequence). V dropped 8 bases and J dropped 0 bases, with 8 bases sitting between them. CDR3 length: 13 residues. The CDR3 spells CASGRFSNQPQHF. The CDR3 nucleotides are TGTGCCAGCGGCCGCTTTAGCAATCAGCCCCAGCATTTT.

J is TRBJ1-5 and V is TRBV5-6; 7 bases match TRBD1. The CDR3 totals 15 residues. V was clipped by 4 bases and J by 4 bases; unmatched bases: 8. Germline V CDR1 and CDR2: SGHDT, YYEEEE. The CDR3, as DNA: TGTGCCAGCAGCGTGGGACAGACGATTAATCAGCCCCAGCATTTT. Translation: CASSVGQTINQPQHF. Supplemented by reference TRBV5-6 and TRBJ1-5, the full variable domain reads DAGVTQSPTHLIKTRGQQVTLRCSPKSGHDTVSWYQQALGQGPQFIFQYYEEEERQRGNFPDRFSGHQFPNYSSELNVNALLLGDSALYLCASSVGQTINQPQHFGDGTRLSIL.